These 26 T cell receptor beta chains originate from one sample sequenced in a study of T cells in localized non-small cell lung cancer. Data came from immunoSEQ multiplex PCR; TCRdb stores just in-frame clones and leaves some out. The table lists roughly 86,000 clones, approximately 84% of them singletons. This material consisted of peripheral blood, taken before any cancer treatment. Receptor source: a man aged 35 to 69 with stage I lung adenocarcinoma.

The table lists this clone with a few counts. The rearrangement uses TRBV19 and TRBJ2-2; TRBD1 agrees at 10 bases. The CDR3 sequence is 14 residues long. From germline, CDR1 is LNHDA and CDR2 SQIVND (reference sequence). V was pared by 4 bases and J by 6 bases, with 2 bases of the junction left unmatched. The CDR3 DNA is TGTGCCAGTAGTACCGACAGGGGGCCCGGGGAGCTGTTTTTT. This sequence encodes CASSTDRGPGELFF.

The chain is built from TRBV30 and TRBJ2-3, with 8 nucleotides matching TRBD1. This CDR3 comprises 14 residues. Germline trimming cut 2 bases from V and 2 bases from J; bases unmatched to any gene: 3. Germline values: CDR1 GTSNPN, CDR2 SVGIG (reference sequence). CDR3 in amino acids: CAWSKDRVTDTQYF. The CDR3 coding sequence is TGTGCCTGGAGTAAGGACAGGGTCACAGATACGCAGTATTTT. Based on the CDR3 plus reference TRBV30 and TRBJ2-3, the full variable domain is SQTIHQWPATLVQPVGSPLSLECTVEGTSNPNLYWYRQAAGRGLQLLFYSVGIGQISSEVPQNLSASRPQDRQFILSSKKLLLSDSGFYLCAWSKDRVTDTQYFGPGTRLTVL.

This chain connects TRBV30 to TRBJ2-2; the D gene is possibly TRBD1 (5 bases). Germline V gene lookup returns CDR1 GTSNPN and CDR2 SVGIG (reference sequence). The CDR3 extends over 11 amino acids. Trimming stripped 1 base from V and 8 bases from J, with 5 bases between. CDR3: CAWSDRGELFF. DNA for the CDR3: TGTGCCTGGAGTGACAGGGGGGAGCTGTTTTTT.

This clone appeared once. This rearrangement joins TRBV5-1 to TRBJ2-3; 16 bases are shared with TRBD2. In germline, CDR1 is SGHRS, CDR2 YFSETQ. This CDR3 has 16 amino acids. Trimming took 4 bases from V and 5 from J; bases not matched to a gene: 4. The CDR3: CASSVGLAGGRDTQYF. In DNA, the CDR3 is TGCGCCAGCAGCGTGGGACTAGCGGGGGGGCGAGATACGCAGTATTTT.

This chain connects TRBV28 to TRBJ1-1, with a tentative D call TRBD1 (6 bases). With 5 bases removed from V and 1 base from J, the gap between germline ends came to 11 bases. Germline values: CDR1 MDHEN, CDR2 SYDVKM. There are 14 residues in the CDR3. The CDR3 nucleotides read TGTGCCAGCAGTCCCAGGGGCGCGAACACTGAAGCTTTCTTT. This gives the protein CASSPRGANTEAFF.

This rearrangement joins TRBV2 to TRBJ2-1; 10 nucleotides align to TRBD2. CDR1 is SNHLY, CDR2 FYNNEI, per germline. The CDR3 extends over 18 amino acids. The V segment lost 4 bases and the J segment 0 bases; nucleotides outside the gene matches: 9. This CDR3 is CASSAPGLAWSSYNEQFF. In DNA, the CDR3 is TGTGCCAGCAGTGCACCGGGACTAGCGTGGAGCTCCTACAATGAGCAGTTCTTC.

This chain uses TRBV7-2 with TRBJ2-7, with D unclear. The germline CDR1 and CDR2 sequences are SGHTA and FQGNSA. CDR3 length equals 15 residues. The V end was cut by 2 bases, the J end by 0 bases, with 11 bases between. The CDR3 protein is CASSLFGFSSYEQYF. The CDR3 coding sequence is TGTGCCAGCAGCTTATTCGGGTTCTCCTCCTACGAGCAGTACTTC.

The chain combines TRBV5-4 with TRBJ2-7; possibly TRBD1 for D (6 bases). CDR1 is SGHNT and CDR2 is YYREEE in the germline V gene (reference sequence). The CDR3 is made up of 15 amino acids. Trimming stripped 0 bases from V and 4 bases from J, with 14 bases between. The CDR3 region is CASSLAGQPPYEQYF. CDR3 nucleotides: TGTGCCAGCAGCTTGGCCGGACAGCCACCTTACGAGCAGTACTTC.

This rearrangement joins TRBV6-1 to TRBJ1-5; 8 nucleotides agree with TRBD1. Trimming removed 10 bases from V and 10 bases from J; junction bases left unmatched: 18. The CDR3 covers 15 residues. Per germline, CDR1 MNHNS and CDR2 SASEGT. The CDR3 coding sequence is TGTGCCACCACAGGGGGATTGGGGAAAGGTCTTCCCCAGCATTTT. Amino acids: CATTGGLGKGLPQHF.

This chain connects TRBV21-1 to TRBJ2-1; whether TRBD1, the table's D call, matches the DNA was not checked. TRBV21-1 is a pseudogene segment. This CDR3 has 18 residues. The CDR3 spells CASSKTIPTGGWHNEQFF. Written as DNA, the CDR3 is TGTGCCAGCAGCAAAACTATCCCCACAGGGGGCTGGCACAATGAGCAGTTCTTC.

In its sample, this clone ranks as medium-sized. The rearrangement links TRBV5-1 to TRBJ2-2; 7 nucleotides agree with TRBD2. Trimming cost V 5 bases and J 2 bases; bases outside gene matches: 6. The CDR3 extends over 15 amino acids. Germline loops: CDR1 SGHRS, CDR2 YFSETQ. DNA of the CDR3: TGCGCCAGCAGATATGGGGACTATAACACCGGGGAGCTGTTTTTT. This codes for CASRYGDYNTGELFF.

This clone appeared a single time. The V and J genes are TRBV27 and TRBJ1-2; tentative D call: TRBD1 (5 bases). The CDR3 totals 13 residues. Trimming removed 5 bases at V and 3 bases at J, with 10 bases between. Germline lookup yields CDR1 MNHEY and CDR2 SMNVEV (reference sequence). For the CDR3, the DNA is TGTGCCAGCAGTCCGGGACCGCACTATGGCTACACCTTC. This sequence encodes CASSPGPHYGYTF.

The chain has TRBV28 and TRBJ2-7, with D uncertain. Trimming cost V 2 bases and J 1 base, with 6 bases left between them. In germline, CDR1 is MDHEN, CDR2 SYDVKM. The CDR3 totals 13 residues. CDR3 loop: CASSLGLSYEQYF. In DNA form, the CDR3 reads TGTGCCAGCAGTTTAGGGCTGTCCTACGAGCAGTACTTC.

The J gene is TRBJ1-5, the V gene TRBV7-2; 10 bases map to TRBD1. V shed 1 base, J shed 1 base, and the junction held 1 base outside the gene matches. The CDR3 is made up of 16 amino acids. The germline CDR1 and CDR2 sequences are SGHTA and FQGNSA. CDR3 region: CASSLGTGGSNQPQHF. The CDR3 DNA sequence: TGTGCCAGCAGCTTAGGGACAGGGGGGAGCAATCAGCCCCAGCATTTT.

The chain couples TRBV4-3 to TRBJ2-5; 8 nucleotides line up with TRBD1. The length of the CDR3 is 15 residues. J was trimmed by 5 bases and V by 5 bases; bases with no gene match: 10. CDR1 is LGHNA and CDR2 is YSLEER in the germline V gene. Here the CDR3 DNA reads TGCGCCAGCAGCTCCCGGACAGGGTGGACGGAGACCCAGTACTTC. It specifies CASSSRTGWTETQYF.

The rearrangement joins TRBV29-1 to TRBJ1-3; D remains unclear. CDR3 length: 11 amino acids. Trimming shortened V by 2 bases and J by 3 bases, and 2 bases separated the two germline ends. Germline assignment: CDR1 SQVTM and CDR2 ANQGSEA. CDR3 in amino acids: CSVERGNTIYF. The CDR3 coding sequence is TGCAGCGTTGAACGTGGAAACACCATATATTTT.

This chain connects TRBV7-9 to TRBJ2-2, with D tentatively TRBD1 (5 bases). This CDR3 has 15 residues. With 1 base removed from V and 4 bases from J, the gap between germline ends came to 10 bases. Germline V gene data show CDR1 as SEHNR and CDR2 as FQNEAQ (reference sequence). CDR3 region: CASSLEGLFTGELFF. In nucleotides, the CDR3 is TGTGCCAGCAGCTTAGAGGGGCTCTTCACCGGGGAGCTGTTTTTT. Variable domain in full (rest from reference TRBV7-9 and TRBJ2-2): DTGVSQNPRHKITKRGQNVTFRCDPISEHNRLYWYRQTLGQGPEFLTYFQNEAQLEKSRLLSDRFSAERPKGSFSTLEIQRTEQGDSAMYLCASSLEGLFTGELFFGEGSRLTVL.

This chain uses TRBV27 with TRBJ1-4; no firm D call. Germline CDR1 is MNHEY and CDR2 is SMNVEV (reference sequence). Trimming took 3 bases from V and 8 from J, leaving 7 bases between them. The CDR3 length is 12 residues. Here the CDR3 DNA reads TGTGCCAGCAGTTTTTTGGGAGAAAAACTGTTTTTT. Its protein is CASSFLGEKLFF.

The chain recombines TRBV7-9 with TRBJ1-1; 8 nucleotides agree with TRBD1. The CDR3 loop spans 18 amino acids. Germline V gene data show CDR1 as SEHNR and CDR2 as FQNEAQ (reference sequence). V lost 2 bases, J lost 3 bases, and 14 bases stayed unmatched. The CDR3 here is CASSLRVPLLTGDTEAFF. For the CDR3, the DNA is TGTGCCAGCAGCTTACGTGTCCCCCTCTTGACAGGGGACACTGAAGCTTTCTTT.

The chain has TRBV5-6 and TRBJ1-3; no clear D gene. This CDR3 is 15 amino acids long. The germline CDR1 and CDR2 sequences are SGHDT and YYEEEE. Trimming shortened V by 4 bases and J by 4 bases, and 15 bases separated the two germline ends. The CDR3: CASSNERRYGNTIYF. The CDR3 DNA sequence: TGTGCCAGCAGCAACGAACGCCGGTACGGAAACACCATATATTTT.

The V and J genes are TRBV27 and TRBJ2-3; D may be TRBD1 (6 bases). CDR1 is MNHEY and CDR2 is SMNVEV in the germline V gene (reference sequence). This CDR3 is built from 14 residues. V was clipped by 5 bases and J by 10 bases, with 19 bases between them. CDR3 protein: CASSQGTRTGAQYF. CDR3 nucleotide sequence: TGTGCCAGCAGTCAGGGGACCAGAACCGGTGCGCAGTATTTT.

J is TRBJ2-5 and V is TRBV5-1; D uncertain. The germline gives CDR1 SGHRS, CDR2 YFSETQ. Trimming removed 4 bases from V and 2 bases from J, with 3 bases in between. The CDR3 has 11 residues. The CDR3 nucleotides are TGCGCCAGCAGCATACAAGAGACCCAGTACTTC. Translating it yields CASSIQETQYF.

This chain connects TRBV28 to TRBJ1-2; 7 bases are shared with TRBD1. After removal of 6 bases from V and 6 bases from J, the junction contained 7 bases not matched to a gene. Germline-derived CDR1 and CDR2 are MDHEN and SYDVKM. The length of the CDR3 is 13 residues. The CDR3 coding sequence is TGTGCCAGCAGCTCAGGGACAGATCATGGCTACACCTTC. Translating gives CASSSGTDHGYTF.

This chain joins TRBV5-8 and TRBJ2-2; D not resolved. Per germline, CDR1 SGHTS and CDR2 YDEGEE. V was trimmed by 2 bases and J by 0 bases, leaving 8 bases between them. There are 15 residues in the CDR3. CDR3 DNA sequence: TGTGCCAGCAGCTTAGGTCGTCCGAACACCGGGGAGCTGTTTTTT. As protein: CASSLGRPNTGELFF.

In nucleotides, the CDR3 is TGTGCCAGCAGCCGCTGGGACAGGCTCACCTACGAGCAGTACTTC. Encoded protein: CASSRWDRLTYEQYF. The chain couples TRBV28 to TRBJ2-7; 8 bases match TRBD1. This CDR3 has 15 amino acids. Looked up from germline, CDR1 is MDHEN and CDR2 is SYDVKM. Unmatched junction bases numbered 9, after V lost 6 bases and J lost 2 bases.

This chain joins TRBV7-9 and TRBJ1-1; tentatively, D is TRBD1 (6 bases). V was shortened by 3 bases and J by 11 bases, with 22 bases between the two germline ends. Per the germline V gene, CDR1 is SEHNR and CDR2 is FQNEAQ (reference sequence). The CDR3 covers 15 residues. CDR3 DNA: TGTGCCAGCAGCTTTTTACAGGGAGAAGGCTCGGTTGCTTTCTTT. Translation gives CASSFLQGEGSVAFF.